Presented here are 11 T cell receptor beta chains from one specimen sequenced in a study of PD-1 blockade in classical Hodgkin lymphoma. Each patient's relapse followed autologous stem cell transplantation, and brentuximab vedotin exposure varied. Repertoires were generated with immunoSEQ multiplex PCR, while TCRdb's copy carries only in-frame clones and drops some. The sample shows about 41,000 clones, around 75% of them seen only once. The source was peripheral blood mononuclear cells (PBMCs), collected at baseline. Receptors originate from a human donor with classical Hodgkin lymphoma.

This rearrangement joins TRBV5-5 to TRBJ1-1, with D unclear. Germline V lookup: CDR1 SGHKS, CDR2 YYEKEE (reference sequence). Trimming removed 3 bases at V and 0 bases at J, with 6 bases between. The CDR3 sequence is 13 residues long. The CDR3 region has the DNA TGTGCCAGCAGCTCTTTTTTGAACACTGAAGCTTTCTTT. It is translated as CASSSFLNTEAFF.

This clone has just one count. The chain couples TRBV29-1 to TRBJ2-1; possible D gene TRBD2, 6 bases. Germline V gene sequence: CDR1 SQVTM, CDR2 ANQGSEA. V was pared by 4 bases and J by 0 bases, with 13 bases between. This CDR3 is built from 15 residues. The CDR3 DNA reads TGCAGCGTTGTGTCCGGGAGCACCTCCTACAATGAGCAGTTCTTC. It yields the protein CSVVSGSTSYNEQFF.

This clone is labeled medium-sized. The V and J genes are TRBV30 and TRBJ1-1; D is unclear. Germline loops: CDR1 GTSNPN, CDR2 SVGIG (reference sequence). The CDR3 is 14 residues long. Trimming removed 5 bases at V and 2 bases at J, with 15 bases between. Here the CDR3 reads CAWSFGPFNTEAFF. CDR3 coding DNA: TGTGCCTGGTCGTTTGGGCCTTTCAACACTGAAGCTTTCTTT.

The chain employs TRBV5-5 and TRBJ1-5; D gene unclear. CDR1 and CDR2 (germline): SGHKS, YYEKEE (reference sequence). The V gene lost 0 bases and the J gene lost 2 bases, with 15 bases spanning the gap. CDR3 size: 17 residues. CDR3 nucleotide sequence: TGTGCCAGCAGCTTGGTGACTGCCCGACGGGGCAATCAGCCCCAGCATTTT. Translating it yields CASSLVTARRGNQPQHF.

The CDR3 sequence: CASSIRQGSYGYTF. In DNA, the CDR3 is TGTGCCAGTAGTATACGCCAGGGGTCTTATGGCTACACCTTC. This chain connects TRBV19 to TRBJ1-2; the D gene is possibly TRBD1 (6 bases). There are 14 residues in the CDR3. V dropped 2 bases and J dropped 5 bases, with 12 bases sitting between them. Germline V gives CDR1 LNHDA, CDR2 SQIVND (reference sequence).

The chain combines TRBV7-2 with TRBJ2-3; 7 bases fit TRBD2. The V segment lost 7 bases and the J segment 3 bases; nucleotides outside the gene matches: 13. This CDR3 is 16 amino acids long. Germline V CDR1 and CDR2: SGHTA, FQGNSA. As DNA, the CDR3 is TGTGCCAGCACCGGGGGGTGGCGGGAGCCGACAGATACGCAGTATTTT. It yields the protein CASTGGWREPTDTQYF.

A few counts support this clone. This chain connects TRBV27 to TRBJ1-2; D is uncertain. The CDR3 covers 16 residues. Germline CDR1 is MNHEY and CDR2 is SMNVEV (reference sequence). The V gene lost 2 bases and the J gene lost 4 bases, with 17 bases spanning the gap. Here the CDR3 DNA reads TGTGCCAGCAGTTTACGAAACCCGGACCTAGGCTATGGCTACACCTTC. This codes for CASSLRNPDLGYGYTF.

This sequence joins TRBV19 and TRBJ2-1; 12 bases map to TRBD2. The V and J ends lost 9 bases and 5 bases, in that order; junction bases with no gene match: 8. Germline lookup yields CDR1 LNHDA and CDR2 SQIVND (reference sequence). This CDR3 comprises 15 residues. CDR3 residues: CASQPSGRGHNEQFF. As DNA, the CDR3 is TGTGCCAGCCAGCCTAGCGGGAGGGGGCACAATGAGCAGTTCTTC.

The chain has TRBV10-1 and TRBJ2-7, with TRBD2 as a possible D gene (5 bases). The CDR3 has 14 amino acids. The germline gives CDR1 WNHNN, CDR2 SYGVQD (reference sequence). V dropped 6 bases and J dropped 5 bases, with 17 bases sitting between them. The CDR3 sequence: CASRPGIFTHEQYF. CDR3 DNA sequence: TGCGCCAGCAGGCCCGGGATCTTTACCCACGAGCAGTACTTC.

This clone was seen a few times. The chain joins TRBV23-1 to TRBJ1-5; no definite D call. TRBV23-1 has ORF status, its function being uncertain. The CDR3 spans 11 residues. V was trimmed by 4 bases and J by 11 bases, leaving 9 bases between them. CDR3 DNA sequence: TGCGCCAGCAGTCGTGTCGTGGCCCAGCATTTT. Translating gives CASSRVVAQHF.

V is TRBV27 and J is TRBJ2-2; the D is unclear. The V and J ends lost 4 bases and 1 base respectively, with 13 bases between them. The CDR3 runs to 16 residues. Germline V gene lookup returns CDR1 MNHEY and CDR2 SMNVEV (reference sequence). CDR3 region: CASSSPVPRNTGELFF. The CDR3 coding sequence is TGTGCCAGCAGTTCCCCAGTACCTAGGAACACCGGGGAGCTGTTTTTT.